This TCR beta chain derives from a study of neurological immune-mediated disorders. Overall study context: Relapsing-remitting forms accounted for about 90% of the roughly 35 multiple sclerosis patients and secondary progressive forms for 3.

This CDR3 is built from 14 residues. Deletions cut 3 bases from V and 8 bases from J, with 16 bases between. There are many counts of this clonotype. Its antigen is as yet unknown. The study's findings and limits: When the repertoires were sorted by phylogenetic grouping, those of 18 of 34 multiple sclerosis patients ended up in one related-CDR3 cluster, a possible signature. The absence of any CDR3 amino acid sequence shared by expanded clones across subjects suggests that repertoires were private in all groups. Falling below healthy controls, multiple sclerosis showed the least TCR clonal expansion, while HTLV-1-associated myelopathy showed the most.

TCRdb reprocessed the 5' RACE reads via MiXCR and lists one record per CDR3 protein. The table shows 110,000 or so distinct CDR3 sequences, with 3.2% occurring only once. The J gene is TRBJ1-2, the V gene TRBV12-3 or TRBV12-4; tentatively, D is TRBD1 (6 bases). This sequence originates from a woman aged 25-40 years with multiple sclerosis. Sequencing was carried out using PBMCs. CDR3 bases: TGTGCCAGCAGTTTCATGGGGGGGGCGGGCGGCTACACCTTC. Translated, it gives CASSFMGGAGGYTF.